This TCR beta chain was identified during a study of T-cell reconstitution after alpha-beta-depleted transplantation in children. Researchers prepared the TCRbeta library using unique molecular identifiers, the study reports. TCRdb called the PCR reads again in MiXCR, with one record for every CDR3 protein. This table holds 700,000 or so distinct CDR3 sequences, around 12% found once. General study points: Several hundred rapidly expanded clones from non-depleted graft cells reportedly supplied alpha-beta T cells about two months post-transplant. Recipient T cells and thymic progenitors that survived were the source of the high TCRbeta diversity seen at day 60 in some patients. Hyperexpanded clones declined; after one year, newly produced T cells mostly supplied diversity.

This clonotype was recorded at least ten times. Antigen specificity is unknown. V lost 4 bases to trimming and J lost 2 bases; unmatched junction nucleotides: 0. This CDR3 has 12 amino acids. The germline CDR1 and CDR2 sequences are SQVTM and ANQGSEA. The chain employs TRBV29-1 and TRBJ2-7; 9 nucleotides match TRBD1. The sequences come from PBMCs, collected before TCRalphabeta/CD19-depleted stem cell transplant. The receptor's source is a girl aged 2-15 years with congenital amegakaryocytic thrombocytopenia, due to receive a stem cell transplant. The CDR3 region is CSVGQGAYEQYF. The CDR3 DNA follows: TGCAGCGTTGGACAGGGGGCCTACGAGCAGTACTTC.